This TCR beta chain was captured in a study of technical replicates of blood from a handful of donors (TCRdb year 2017). Of note for this clone: The antigen it recognizes is unknown. No much larger clonotype is one base removed from it; base qualities were not supplied.

V and J are truncated by 2 bases and 2 bases respectively, leaving an intervening sequence of 18 bases. Including the terminal cysteine and phenylalanine, the CDR3 comprises 17 residues. CDR3 DNA only is kept here, 51 bases in frame from base 1. Via the germline V gene, CDR1 is ENHRY and CDR2 SYGVKD. Receptor amplification or capture employed the immunoSEQ multiplex PCR assay. The source is immuneACCESS, and TCRdb retained only in-frame sequences with V and J called. Part of the clones is not carried over; for the studies checked, unresolved V genes explain less than half of this, and the remainder is unexplained. The sample yields 95,000 to 100,000 clones; approximately 96% were counted once. The top ten clonotypes cover 0.2% to 0.25% of the sample.

This TCR was recovered from a human donor in good health. The receptor chain draws on TRBV10-3 and TRBJ1-2, with no D gene named confidently. Sequenced input: T cells isolated from PBMCs. The DNA is as follows: TGTGCCATCAGTGAGGCGTCCTCTCCGGACTTAAACTATGGCTACACCTTC. Its protein product is CAISEASSPDLNYGYTF.